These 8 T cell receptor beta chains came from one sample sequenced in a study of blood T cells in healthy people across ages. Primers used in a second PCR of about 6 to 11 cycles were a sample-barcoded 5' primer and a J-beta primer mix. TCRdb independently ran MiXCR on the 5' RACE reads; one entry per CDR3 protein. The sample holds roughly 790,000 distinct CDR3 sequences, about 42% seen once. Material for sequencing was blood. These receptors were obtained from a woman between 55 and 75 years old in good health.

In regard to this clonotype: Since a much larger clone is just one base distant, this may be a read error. CDR3 in DNA: TGTGCCAGCGGCTTAGAATCCGGCGGGCGTACACCTGAGCAGTTCTTC. It encodes CASGLESGGRTPEQFF. The chain joins TRBV7-3 to TRBJ2-1, with D maybe TRBD2 (5 bases). CDR3 length: 16 amino acids. Per the germline V gene, CDR1 is SGHTA and CDR2 is FQGTGA.

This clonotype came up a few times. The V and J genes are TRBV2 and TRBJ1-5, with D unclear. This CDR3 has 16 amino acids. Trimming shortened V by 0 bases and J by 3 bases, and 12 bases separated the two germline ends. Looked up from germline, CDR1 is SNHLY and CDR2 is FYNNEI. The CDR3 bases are TGTGCCAGCAGTGAAGCACAAGGGAGCAACAATCAGCCCCAGCATTTT. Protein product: CASSEAQGSNNQPQHF.

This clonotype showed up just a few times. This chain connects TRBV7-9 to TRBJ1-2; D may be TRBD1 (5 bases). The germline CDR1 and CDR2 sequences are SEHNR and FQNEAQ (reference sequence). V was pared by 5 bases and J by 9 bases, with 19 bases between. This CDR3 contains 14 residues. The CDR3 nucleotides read TGTGCCAGCAGCCAGGCCGGGACGGTCCGGAGCTACACCTTC. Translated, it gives CASSQAGTVRSYTF.

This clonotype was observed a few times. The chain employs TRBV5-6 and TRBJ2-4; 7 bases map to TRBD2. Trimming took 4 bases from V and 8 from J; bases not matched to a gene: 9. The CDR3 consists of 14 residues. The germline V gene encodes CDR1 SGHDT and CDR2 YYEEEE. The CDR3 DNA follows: TGTGCCAGCAGCATGGGTGCGGGGGTTGACATTCAGTACTTC. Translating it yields CASSMGAGVDIQYF.

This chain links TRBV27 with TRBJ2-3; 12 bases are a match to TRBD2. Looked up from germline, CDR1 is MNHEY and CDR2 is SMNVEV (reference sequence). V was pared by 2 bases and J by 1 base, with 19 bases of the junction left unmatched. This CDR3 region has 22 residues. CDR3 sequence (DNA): TGTGCCAGCAGTTTAGCCCGCATTGGGCGACTAGCGGGAGAACTTGGCACAGATACGCAGTATTTT. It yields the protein CASSLARIGRLAGELGTDTQYF.

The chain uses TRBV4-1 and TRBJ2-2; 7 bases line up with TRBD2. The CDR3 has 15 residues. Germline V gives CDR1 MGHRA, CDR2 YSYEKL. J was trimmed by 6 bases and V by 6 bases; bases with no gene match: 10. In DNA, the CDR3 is TGCGCCAGCAGAGAAGGGACTACCAACCCCGGGGAGCTGTTTTTT. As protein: CASREGTTNPGELFF.

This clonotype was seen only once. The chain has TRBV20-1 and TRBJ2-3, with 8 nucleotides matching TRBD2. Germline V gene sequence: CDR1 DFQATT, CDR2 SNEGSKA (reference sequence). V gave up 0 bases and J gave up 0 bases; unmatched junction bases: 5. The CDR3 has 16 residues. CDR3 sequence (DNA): TGCAGTGCTAGAGATATGCGGGGGGTCAGCACAGATACGCAGTATTTT. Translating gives CSARDMRGVSTDTQYF.

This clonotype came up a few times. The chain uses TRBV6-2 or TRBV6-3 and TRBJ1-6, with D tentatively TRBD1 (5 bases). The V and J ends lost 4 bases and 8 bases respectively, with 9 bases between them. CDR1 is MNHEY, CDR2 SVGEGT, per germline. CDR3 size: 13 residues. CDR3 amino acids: CASSSRGDSPLHF. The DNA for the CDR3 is TGTGCCAGCAGTTCTAGGGGTGATTCACCCCTCCACTTT.